What follows are 4 T cell receptor beta chains derived from one specimen sequenced in a study of shared clonotypes between healthy human individuals (dated by TCRdb to between 2020 and 2021). Library method: the immunoSEQ multiplex PCR assay. This immuneACCESS table, as held by TCRdb, lists in-frame sequences with V and J called but not all clones. Of the missing ones, under half trace to an unresolved V gene in checked studies; the others have no known cause. The sample table lists approximately 2.3 million clones, over 90% of them with a count of one. Of the sample, 0.3% to 0.4% is held by the ten largest clones. The source material was naive CD4+ T cells from PBMCs. The cell subset or site label, read with the paper, signifies: CD45RA+ positively selected. All receptors derive from a man aged 18 to 30 in good health. Some clones in this sample may be carry-over from other donors' samples.

This clone turned up a few times. Other DNA sequences within the sample encode an identical CDR3. The chain joins TRBV5-4 to TRBJ2-2; possibly TRBD1 for D (6 bases). V was shortened by 2 bases and J by 4 bases, with 6 bases between the two germline ends. Germline V gene data show CDR1 as SGHNT and CDR2 as YYREEE (reference sequence). This CDR3 comprises 13 residues. Here the CDR3 reads CASSLGGTGELFF. CDR3 DNA sequence: TGTGCCAGCAGCTTAGGGGGCACCGGGGAGCTGTTTTTT.

A note on this clone: Other DNA sequences in this sample translate to the same CDR3. The chain carries TRBV5-1 and TRBJ2-5; possibly TRBD1 for D (5 bases). CDR3 length equals 14 residues. V was clipped by 1 base and J by 0 bases, with 7 bases between them. Germline V gene lookup returns CDR1 SGHRS and CDR2 YFSETQ. This CDR3 is CASSLRGDQETQYF. For the CDR3, the DNA is TGCGCCAGCAGCTTGAGGGGCGACCAAGAGACCCAGTACTTC.

V usage is TRBV6-5 and J usage is TRBJ2-1; tentatively, D is TRBD2 (6 bases). The V end lost 6 bases, the J end lost 15 bases, and 18 bases lay between the germline ends. The CDR3 is made up of 12 amino acids. Looked up from germline, CDR1 is MNHEY and CDR2 is SVGAGI. The CDR3 region is CASSRPGVHPFF. As DNA, the CDR3 is TGTGCCAGCAGCCGCCCGGGGGTCCACCCGTTCTTC.

J is TRBJ1-5 and V is TRBV28; 8 positions match TRBD1. The V segment lost 4 bases and the J segment 6 bases; nucleotides outside the gene matches: 8. The CDR3 runs 15 residues. The V gene's germline CDR1 is MDHEN and CDR2 SYDVKM. Here the CDR3 DNA reads TGTGCCAGCAGTTATACAGGGGGGGTGTTTCAGCCCCAGCATTTT. It specifies CASSYTGGVFQPQHF.